The 28 T cell receptor beta chains in this list originate from one sample, sequenced in a study of blood T cell repertoires in COVID-19. Sequencing used immunoSEQ multiplex PCR; TCRdb keeps in-frame clones, though not all of them. Of under 300,000 clones in the sample, roughly 88% were seen once. Sequencing was done on a sample of peripheral blood. The receptors were gathered from a young woman with active or convalescent COVID-19.

This chain links TRBV19 with TRBJ2-3, with 7 positions matching TRBD1. V trimming: 7 bases; J trimming: 11 bases; junction bases outside the gene matches: 15. Germline loops: CDR1 LNHDA, CDR2 SQIVND (reference sequence). The CDR3 consists of 14 residues. CDR3 residues: CASNPETGLFGQYF. The CDR3 DNA is TGTGCCAGTAATCCTGAGACAGGGCTATTTGGGCAGTATTTT.

V is TRBV25-1 and J is TRBJ1-2, with 12 bases lining up with TRBD1. From germline, CDR1 is MGHDK and CDR2 SYGVNS. J gave up 6 bases and V 6 bases, and 14 bases lay outside the gene matches. CDR3 size: 17 residues. CDR3 coding DNA: TGTGCCAGCAGATCCCGGGACAGGGGGCTCGCCGGTCATGGCTACACCTTC. Amino acids: CASRSRDRGLAGHGYTF.

This clone came up once. The chain links TRBV11-2 to TRBJ2-4; a possible D gene is TRBD2 (5 bases). Germline lookup yields CDR1 SGHAT and CDR2 FQNNGV. With 2 bases removed from V and 0 bases from J, the gap between germline ends came to 11 bases. There are 16 residues in the CDR3. The CDR3 region is CASSLIAGLAKNIQYF. The DNA of the CDR3 is TGTGCCAGCAGCTTAATCGCAGGACTAGCCAAAAACATTCAGTACTTC.

This clone was detected a few times. J is TRBJ1-4 and V is TRBV28; 9 bases are a match to TRBD1. The trim removed 11 bases at V and 2 bases at J, leaving 9 bases unmatched. Germline loops: CDR1 MDHEN, CDR2 SYDVKM. CDR3 length: 15 amino acids. CDR3 residues: CAGGQGTGTNEKLFF. The CDR3, as DNA: TGTGCCGGAGGACAGGGGACGGGGACTAATGAAAAACTGTTTTTT.

The chain's CDR3 is CASSSPSGGQDTQYF. In DNA, the CDR3 is TGTGCCAGCAGTTCCCCTAGCGGGGGGCAAGATACGCAGTATTTT. The chain employs TRBV28 and TRBJ2-3; 11 bases match TRBD2. CDR1 MDHEN and CDR2 SYDVKM come from the germline V gene. The CDR3 is made up of 15 amino acids. After removal of 4 bases from V and 5 bases from J, the junction contained 5 bases not matched to a gene.

J is TRBJ2-7 and V is TRBV6-6, with D unresolved. The CDR3 extends over 13 amino acids. Germline V gene lookup returns CDR1 MNHNY and CDR2 SVGAGI (reference sequence). Trimming pared 7 bases from V and 4 bases from J, leaving 14 bases between. CDR3 DNA: TGTGCCAGCACCGCCAGCGAGTGGTACGAGCAGTACTTC. It yields the protein CASTASEWYEQYF.

The chain employs TRBV7-2 and TRBJ1-4; no clear D. V was clipped by 1 base and J by 7 bases, with 10 bases between them. Germline CDR1 is SGHTA and CDR2 is FQGNSA. The CDR3 length is 14 residues. The CDR3 is CASSLGGWGEKLFF. CDR3 sequence (DNA): TGTGCCAGCAGCTTAGGAGGGTGGGGTGAAAAACTGTTTTTT.

In its sample, this clone was seen once. The chain employs TRBV6-4 and TRBJ2-6; no clear D gene. CDR3 size: 15 residues. Deletions cut 0 bases from V and 4 bases from J, with 7 bases between. Germline CDR1 is MRHNA and CDR2 is SNTAGT. The DNA of the CDR3 is TGTGCCAGCAGTGACTCGAGGTCCGGGGCCAACGTCCTGACTTTC. Protein sequence: CASSDSRSGANVLTF.

J is TRBJ2-7 and V is TRBV6-5, with D possibly matching TRBD2 (6 bases). Germline V gene data show CDR1 as MNHEY and CDR2 as SVGAGI. The CDR3 spans 13 residues. V lost 2 bases and J lost 3, with 8 bases in between. The CDR3 region is CASSYRRGYEQYF. The CDR3 DNA reads TGTGCCAGCAGTTACCGGAGGGGCTACGAGCAGTACTTC.

The V call is TRBV27, the J call TRBJ2-7; 7 positions agree with TRBD1. Germline V gene lookup returns CDR1 MNHEY and CDR2 SMNVEV (reference sequence). V shed 2 bases, J shed 7 bases, and the junction held 8 bases outside the gene matches. The CDR3 is 14 residues long. The CDR3 coding sequence is TGTGCCAGCAGTTTACCCACTACAGGGGCGGAGCAGTACTTC. It encodes CASSLPTTGAEQYF.

This chain uses TRBV9 with TRBJ2-4; D perhaps matches TRBD1 (6 bases). Looked up from germline, CDR1 is SGDLS and CDR2 is YYNGEE. V was pared by 2 bases and J by 9 bases, with 12 bases between. This CDR3 is built from 13 residues. CDR3 sequence reads: CASSVRDNAIQYF. The CDR3 nucleotides are TGTGCCAGCAGCGTCAGGGACAACGCCATTCAGTACTTC.

This rearrangement joins TRBV5-6 to TRBJ1-6; 11 bases match TRBD1. The junction had 10 bases not matched to a gene; V was cut back by 3 bases and J by 5 bases. The CDR3 has 18 amino acids. Germline lookup yields CDR1 SGHDT and CDR2 YYEEEE. CDR3 sequence: CASSYGQGARRDNSPLHF. CDR3 in DNA: TGTGCCAGCAGCTACGGACAGGGGGCGCGTCGTGATAATTCACCCCTCCACTTT.

This clone was seen just once. V usage is TRBV9 and J usage is TRBJ2-2; TRBD2 matches at 10 bases. Germline values: CDR1 SGDLS, CDR2 YYNGEE. There are 18 residues in the CDR3. V was pared by 0 bases and J by 4 bases, with 9 bases of the junction left unmatched. CDR3 in DNA: TGTGCCAGCAGCGTAGATGTTAGCGGGGGGCGCGGCACCGGGGAGCTGTTTTTT. Translating it yields CASSVDVSGGRGTGELFF. Filled out from reference TRBV9 and TRBJ2-2, the complete variable domain reads DSGVTQTPKHLITATGQRVTLRCSPRSGDLSVYWYQQSLDQGLQFLIQYYNGEERAKGNILERFSAQQFPDLHSELNLSSLELGDSALYFCASSVDVSGGRGTGELFFGEGSRLTVL.

This clone was picked up a small number of times. The V call is TRBV21-1, the J call TRBJ1-2; the table names TRBD1, a call not compared with the DNA. TRBV21-1 is a recognized pseudogene. This CDR3 is built from 13 residues. As DNA, the CDR3 is TGTGCCAGCACCCAGAAAGGGGTCTATGGCTACACCTTC. The encoded protein is CASTQKGVYGYTF.

This clone occurred a few times. The V call is TRBV7-9, the J call TRBJ1-3; D is undetermined. Germline CDR1 and CDR2: SEHNR and FQNEAQ (reference sequence). V lost 2 bases to trimming and J lost 0 bases, with 11 bases between them. CDR3 length equals 16 residues. CDR3 sequence: CASSLRELISGNTIYF. CDR3 coding DNA: TGTGCCAGCAGCTTAAGGGAGCTAATCTCTGGAAACACCATATATTTT.

This chain connects TRBV7-2 to TRBJ1-3; 10 nucleotides match TRBD1. Germline V gene data show CDR1 as SGHTA and CDR2 as FQGNSA. CDR3 length: 14 amino acids. The V and J ends lost 5 bases and 4 bases, in that order; junction bases with no gene match: 2. This chain's CDR3 is CASSRTGGGNTIYF. For the CDR3, the DNA is TGTGCCAGCAGCCGGACAGGGGGAGGAAACACCATATATTTT.

The rearrangement links TRBV7-2 to TRBJ2-4; 16 bases are shared with TRBD2. The ends lost 4 bases at V and 0 bases at J; junction bases unmatched: 6. Germline-derived CDR1 and CDR2 are SGHTA and FQGNSA. This CDR3 spans 19 amino acids. CDR3 sequence reads: CASSWGLAGGPGAKNIQYF. In DNA, the CDR3 is TGTGCCAGCAGCTGGGGACTAGCGGGGGGGCCGGGAGCCAAAAACATTCAGTACTTC.

The CDR3 nucleotides are TGTGCCAGCAGCTTGGAGGGGAAGACAGGGTGGGGATTTTTGGGCTACACCTTC. Its translation is CASSLEGKTGWGFLGYTF. This sequence joins TRBV5-6 and TRBJ1-2; 7 nucleotides line up with TRBD1. Germline CDR1 is SGHDT and CDR2 is YYEEEE. The CDR3 spans 18 residues. Trimming cost V 0 bases and J 8 bases; bases outside gene matches: 19.

The rearrangement uses TRBV6-5 and TRBJ2-3; TRBD2 agrees at 7 bases. Germline trimming cut 7 bases from V and 7 bases from J; bases unmatched to any gene: 11. The germline CDR1 and CDR2 sequences are MNHEY and SVGAGI. The CDR3 spans 14 residues. The CDR3 here is CASTRVGGGNTQYF. The CDR3 nucleotides are TGTGCCAGCACCCGGGTGGGGGGGGGAAATACGCAGTATTTT.

This clone was counted a single time. V usage is TRBV13 and J usage is TRBJ2-7; D perhaps matches TRBD2 (6 bases). CDR1 and CDR2 from the germline V gene are PRHDT and FYEKMQ (reference sequence). Trimming left V 5 bases short and J 3 bases short, with 20 bases between. There are 16 residues in the CDR3. The CDR3 sequence: CASSPRDPPGVYEQYF. Here the CDR3 DNA reads TGTGCCAGCAGCCCTCGGGACCCGCCGGGGGTCTACGAGCAGTACTTC. The variable domain in full, completed from reference TRBV13 and TRBJ2-7, reads AAGVIQSPRHLIKEKRETATLKCYPIPRHDTVYWYQQGPGQDPQFLISFYEKMQSDKGSIPDRFSAQQFSDYHSELNMSSLELGDSALYFCASSPRDPPGVYEQYFGPGTRLTVT.

The chain links TRBV12-3 or TRBV12-4 to TRBJ1-1; 7 nucleotides match TRBD1. There are 13 residues in the CDR3. Trimming removed 7 bases from V and 3 bases from J; junction bases left unmatched: 5. The DNA for the CDR3 is TGTGCCAGCATCCAGACAGGGTACACTGAAGCTTTCTTT. It yields the protein CASIQTGYTEAFF.

The chain uses TRBV7-2 and TRBJ2-3; the match to TRBD2 covers 9 bases. CDR1 and CDR2 (germline): SGHTA, FQGNSA. V shed 1 base, J shed 8 bases, and the junction held 13 bases outside the gene matches. The CDR3 contains 17 residues. The CDR3 bases are TGTGCCAGCAGCTTAGTCAGCCTGGTAGCGGGGGTGGGTACGCAGTATTTT. Protein: CASSLVSLVAGVGTQYF.

This chain joins TRBV27 and TRBJ1-4; 11 bases are shared with TRBD1. There are 15 residues in the CDR3. Germline V gene sequence: CDR1 MNHEY, CDR2 SMNVEV (reference sequence). The V segment lost 6 bases and the J segment 8 bases; nucleotides outside the gene matches: 8. For the CDR3, the DNA is TGTGCCAGCAGGCTACCGGGACAGGGGGACGAAAAACTGTTTTTT. Its protein is CASRLPGQGDEKLFF. Looking up the rest from reference TRBV27 and TRBJ1-4 gives the full variable domain: EAQVTQNPRYLITVTGKKLTVTCSQNMNHEYMSWYRQDPGLGLRQIYYSMNVEVTDKGDVPEGYKVSRKEKRNFPLILESPSPNQTSLYFCASRLPGQGDEKLFFGSGTQLSVL.

V is TRBV3-1 (or the pseudogene TRBV3-2) and J is TRBJ1-3, with TRBD1 matching over 9 bases. After removal of 4 bases from V and 6 bases from J, the junction contained 10 bases not matched to a gene. The germline V gene has CDR1 LGHDT and CDR2 YNNKEL (reference sequence). The CDR3 has 16 residues. The CDR3 spells CASSPRTGTGPNTIYF. Here the CDR3 DNA reads TGTGCCAGCAGCCCGCGGACCGGGACAGGGCCAAACACCATATATTTT.

The chain links TRBV7-9 to TRBJ1-1, with TRBD1 matching 8 bases. With V trimmed by 5 bases and J by 5 bases, 4 bases remained unmatched. Germline CDR1 SEHNR, CDR2 FQNEAQ (reference sequence). This CDR3 spans 13 amino acids. DNA of the CDR3: TGTGCCAGCAGCCGTACAGGGGGAACTGAAGCTTTCTTT. Translated: CASSRTGGTEAFF.

J is TRBJ2-3 and V is TRBV27, with 8 positions matching TRBD1. The CDR3 contains 13 residues. CDR1 and CDR2 from the germline V gene are MNHEY and SMNVEV (reference sequence). J lost 3 bases, V lost 8 bases, and 4 bases had no gene match. The CDR3 loop is CASADRVTDTQYF. CDR3 nucleotide sequence: TGTGCCAGCGCGGACAGGGTGACAGATACGCAGTATTTT.

The V call is TRBV28, the J call TRBJ1-2; 7 bases are shared with TRBD1. Trimming removed 3 bases from V and 2 bases from J; junction bases left unmatched: 6. Per germline, CDR1 MDHEN and CDR2 SYDVKM. The CDR3 loop spans 15 amino acids. The CDR3 nucleotides are TGTGCCAGCAGTTTCACCGGGACAGAGAACTATGGCTACACCTTC. It specifies CASSFTGTENYGYTF.

This chain uses TRBV13 with TRBJ2-7, with 7 nucleotides matching TRBD2. CDR3 length: 14 residues. V was pared by 8 bases and J by 7 bases, with 14 bases of the junction left unmatched. Germline V gene sequence: CDR1 PRHDT, CDR2 FYEKMQ (reference sequence). The CDR3, as DNA: TGTGCCAGCCGCCTCGGGGCTAGCGGCTTGGAGCAGTACTTC. It specifies CASRLGASGLEQYF.